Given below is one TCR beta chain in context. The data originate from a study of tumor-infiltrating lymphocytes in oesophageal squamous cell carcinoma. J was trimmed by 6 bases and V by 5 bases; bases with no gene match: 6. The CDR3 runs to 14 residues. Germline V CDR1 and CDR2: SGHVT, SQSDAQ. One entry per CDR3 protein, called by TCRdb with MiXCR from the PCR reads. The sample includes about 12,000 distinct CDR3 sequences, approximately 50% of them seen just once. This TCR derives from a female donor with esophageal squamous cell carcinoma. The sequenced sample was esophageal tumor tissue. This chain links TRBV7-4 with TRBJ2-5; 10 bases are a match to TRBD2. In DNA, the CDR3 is TGTGCCAGCAGCGAAGGGGGACTAGCGAAGACCCAGTACTTC. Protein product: CASSEGGLAKTQYF. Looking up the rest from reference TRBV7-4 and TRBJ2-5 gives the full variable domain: GAGVSQSPRYKVAKRGRDVALRCDSISGHVTLYWYRQTLGQGSEVLTYSQSDAQRDKSGRPSGRFSAERPERSVSTLKIQRTEQGDSAVYLCASSEGGLAKTQYFGPGTRLLVL.